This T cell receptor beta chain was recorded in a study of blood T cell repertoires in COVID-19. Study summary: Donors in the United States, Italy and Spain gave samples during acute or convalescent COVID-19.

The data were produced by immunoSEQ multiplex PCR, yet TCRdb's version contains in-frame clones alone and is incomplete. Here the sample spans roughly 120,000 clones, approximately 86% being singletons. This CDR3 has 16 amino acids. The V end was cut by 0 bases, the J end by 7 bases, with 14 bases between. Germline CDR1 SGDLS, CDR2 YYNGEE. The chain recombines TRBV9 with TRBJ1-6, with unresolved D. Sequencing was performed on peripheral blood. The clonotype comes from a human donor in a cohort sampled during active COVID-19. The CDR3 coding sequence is TGTGCCAGCAGCGTAGCTGCGGGCATGCGGAATTCACCCCTCCACTTT. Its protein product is CASSVAAGMRNSPLHF.